These 28 T cell receptor beta chains were sequenced from one sample in a study of shared clonotypes between healthy human individuals. Profiling relied on immunoSEQ multiplex PCR, and the TCRdb table lists in-frame clones only, not all of them. The sample has just over 2,000,000 clones, 85% to 95% seen once. CD8 cells classed as naive were CD45RO-negative and positively selected for CCR7, excluding terminally differentiated effector memory CD45RA+ cells. Sequencing was done on a sample of naive CD8+ T cells sorted from blood. The receptors were gathered from a man aged 18 to 30 in good health.

The chain has TRBV11-3 and TRBJ2-1, with D hard to call. Germline V gene lookup returns CDR1 SGHNT and CDR2 YENEEA. The CDR3 length is 13 residues. Trimming took off 4 bases at V and 2 bases at J, with 6 bases between the two ends. The CDR3 nucleotides are TGTGCCAGCAGCTCCGGTACCTACAATGAGCAGTTCTTC. Protein sequence: CASSSGTYNEQFF.

Concerning this clone itself: Other nucleotide sequences from this sample produce the same CDR3. The J gene is TRBJ2-7, the V gene TRBV27, with D tentatively TRBD2 (5 bases). Trimming pared 2 bases from V and 6 bases from J, leaving 11 bases between. The germline CDR1 and CDR2 sequences are MNHEY and SMNVEV (reference sequence). The CDR3 length is 13 residues. The CDR3 sequence is CASSLEGVGEQYF. The DNA for the CDR3 is TGTGCCAGCAGTTTAGAGGGTGTGGGCGAGCAGTACTTC.

The chain has TRBV29-1 and TRBJ2-1; tentatively, D is TRBD2 (6 bases). This CDR3 contains 13 residues. In germline, CDR1 is SQVTM, CDR2 ANQGSEA. V dropped 1 base and J dropped 8 bases, with 12 bases sitting between them. CDR3 bases: TGCAGCGTTGAAGGCATGACTAGTTATGAGCAGTTCTTC. This translates into CSVEGMTSYEQFF.

The chain employs TRBV5-1 and TRBJ2-1; TRBD1 agrees at 7 bases. The germline V gene has CDR1 SGHRS and CDR2 YFSETQ. CDR3 length: 14 amino acids. The ends lost 0 bases at V and 5 bases at J; junction bases unmatched: 2. As DNA, the CDR3 is TGCGCCAGCAGCTTGGCCGACAGGGACAATGAGCAGTTCTTC. Translated, it gives CASSLADRDNEQFF.

The chain links TRBV25-1 to TRBJ2-7; 8 nucleotides match TRBD1. The junction had 4 bases not matched to a gene; V was cut back by 4 bases and J by 2 bases. This CDR3 is 14 amino acids long. CDR1 and CDR2 from the germline V gene are MGHDK and SYGVNS. CDR3 DNA sequence: TGTGCCAGCAGTGCGACAGGGGCTACCTACGAGCAGTACTTC. It specifies CASSATGATYEQYF.

The chain recombines TRBV19 with TRBJ2-4; D could derive from TRBD1 or TRBD2 (5 bases each). This CDR3 comprises 15 residues. Germline CDR1 LNHDA, CDR2 SQIVND (reference sequence). The V and J ends lost 8 bases and 6 bases respectively, with 20 bases between them. CDR3 DNA sequence: TGTGCCAGTGGAGGAAACAGGTCCGATGGAAACATTCAGTACTTC. Translation gives CASGGNRSDGNIQYF.

The rearrangement uses TRBV10-3 and TRBJ1-6; a weak D match, TRBD1 (6 bases). CDR1 is ENHRY, CDR2 SYGVKD, per germline. V was clipped by 0 bases and J by 8 bases, with 17 bases between them. The CDR3 is 17 residues long. The CDR3 sequence is CAISESNQGIGDSPLHF. CDR3 nucleotides: TGTGCCATCAGTGAGTCGAATCAGGGGATTGGGGATTCACCCCTCCACTTT.

The chain has TRBV5-1 and TRBJ1-1, with 9 bases matching TRBD1. The junction had 6 bases not matched to a gene; V was cut back by 3 bases and J by 3 bases. This CDR3 has 15 residues. The germline gives CDR1 SGHRS, CDR2 YFSETQ. The CDR3 is CASSYRDRVDTEAFF. As DNA, the CDR3 is TGCGCCAGCAGCTACCGGGACAGGGTAGACACTGAAGCTTTCTTT. The entire variable domain, with the rest obtained from reference TRBV5-1 and TRBJ1-1, is as follows: KAGVTQTPRYLIKTRGQQVTLSCSPISGHRSVSWYQQTPGQGLQFLFEYFSETQRNKGNFPGRFSGRQFSNSRSEMNVSTLELGDSALYLCASSYRDRVDTEAFFGQGTRLTVV.

The chain employs TRBV4-3 and TRBJ1-1; D gene uncertain. Trimming took off 0 bases at V and 5 bases at J, with 13 bases between the two ends. Per germline, CDR1 LGHNA and CDR2 YSLEER. The CDR3 has 15 amino acids. CDR3 in DNA: TGCGCCAGCAGCCAAGATCTCACCTCGGGGACTGAAGCTTTCTTT. Residues: CASSQDLTSGTEAFF.

V is TRBV4-2 and J is TRBJ2-1; the D gene is possibly TRBD2 (6 bases). Per the germline V gene, CDR1 is LGHNA and CDR2 is YNFKEQ. V was shortened by 4 bases and J by 4 bases, with 14 bases between the two germline ends. The CDR3 totals 15 residues. This CDR3 reads CASSPYEGGYNEQFF. The CDR3 DNA sequence: TGTGCCAGCAGCCCGTACGAAGGAGGGTACAATGAGCAGTTCTTC.

Comment on this clone: Distinct nucleotide sequences in the sample also encode this CDR3. V usage is TRBV27 and J usage is TRBJ2-6, with unresolved D. The CDR3 runs 13 residues. V was cut by 5 bases and J by 4 bases, with 6 bases left in between. In germline, CDR1 is MNHEY, CDR2 SMNVEV (reference sequence). In DNA form, the CDR3 reads TGTGCCAGCAGTCCTTTGGGGGCCAACGTCCTGACTTTC. Its protein product is CASSPLGANVLTF.

The chain carries TRBV27 and TRBJ1-1; 9 bases are shared with TRBD1. The CDR3 loop spans 13 amino acids. The germline V gene has CDR1 MNHEY and CDR2 SMNVEV (reference sequence). The junction had 4 bases not matched to a gene; V was cut back by 6 bases and J by 5 bases. CDR3 DNA: TGTGCCAGCAGAACAGGGGGCGAAACTGAAGCTTTCTTT. This sequence encodes CASRTGGETEAFF.

The rearrangement uses TRBV5-1 and TRBJ2-7; 9 bases line up with TRBD1. CDR1 is SGHRS, CDR2 YFSETQ, per germline. CDR3 length: 14 amino acids. With 3 bases clipped from V and 3 bases from J, the junction kept 4 bases outside the gene matches. CDR3 sequence reads: CASSYDRGFYEQYF. CDR3 coding DNA: TGCGCCAGCAGCTACGACAGGGGGTTCTACGAGCAGTACTTC.

As concerns this clone: Within the sample, other DNA sequences also encode this same CDR3. The V call is TRBV9, the J call TRBJ1-1; D is unclear. Germline assignment: CDR1 SGDLS and CDR2 YYNGEE. The CDR3 has 15 residues. Trimming cost V 3 bases and J 0 bases, with 12 bases left between them. Here the CDR3 DNA reads TGTGCCAGCAGCGCCCCCCTGGGGATGAACACTGAAGCTTTCTTT. Amino acid sequence: CASSAPLGMNTEAFF.

This clone was detected only a few times. The sample carries other DNA sequences with the same CDR3. The chain employs TRBV7-9 and TRBJ2-7; D is ambiguous. The CDR3 is 11 residues long. Trimming stripped 5 bases from V and 0 bases from J, with 2 bases between. Germline lookup yields CDR1 SEHNR and CDR2 FQNEAQ (reference sequence). CDR3 sequence reads: CASSHSYEQYF. The CDR3 region has the DNA TGTGCCAGCAGCCACTCCTACGAGCAGTACTTC.

V gene TRBV4-1 combines with J gene TRBJ1-1, with D possibly matching TRBD1 (6 bases). Germline V gives CDR1 MGHRA, CDR2 YSYEKL. Trimming stripped 3 bases from V and 4 bases from J, with 9 bases between. This CDR3 is built from 13 residues. CDR3 nucleotide sequence: TGCGCCAGCAGCCATCACAGGGCCACTGAAGCTTTCTTT. Amino acids: CASSHHRATEAFF.

The genes are TRBV2 and TRBJ2-3, with D perhaps matching TRBD1 (6 bases). Between the trimmed V and J ends, which lost 8 bases and 2 bases, there was a span of 11 bases. The CDR3 is 13 amino acids. Germline CDR1 is SNHLY and CDR2 is FYNNEI. CDR3 residues: CASAGQYTDTQYF. The CDR3 DNA reads TGTGCCAGCGCAGGACAGTACACAGATACGCAGTATTTT.

The rearrangement uses TRBV7-9 and TRBJ1-1; tentatively, D is TRBD1 (5 bases). This CDR3 contains 16 residues. V lost 5 bases to trimming and J lost 1 base, with 17 bases between them. Germline V gene lookup returns CDR1 SEHNR and CDR2 FQNEAQ (reference sequence). CDR3 DNA sequence: TGTGCCAGCAGCCCCGGGGTATGGGACCCGAACACTGAAGCTTTCTTT. This sequence encodes CASSPGVWDPNTEAFF.

The chain couples TRBV13 to TRBJ2-2; TRBD2 matches 7 bases. CDR3 size: 16 residues. Trimming cost V 5 bases and J 5 bases; bases outside gene matches: 11. Germline V gene data show CDR1 as PRHDT and CDR2 as FYEKMQ (reference sequence). The CDR3 loop is CASSTVLAERTGELFF. CDR3 bases: TGTGCCAGCAGCACAGTTCTAGCGGAGCGGACCGGGGAGCTGTTTTTT. Using reference TRBV13 and TRBJ2-2 for the parts outside the CDR3, the full variable domain is AAGVIQSPRHLIKEKRETATLKCYPIPRHDTVYWYQQGPGQDPQFLISFYEKMQSDKGSIPDRFSAQQFSDYHSELNMSSLELGDSALYFCASSTVLAERTGELFFGEGSRLTVL.

For the CDR3, the DNA is TGCGCCAGCAGCCAAGACTGGGTGAACACTGAAGCTTTCTTT. Translating gives CASSQDWVNTEAFF. The chain joins TRBV4-3 to TRBJ1-1; the D is unclear. The germline CDR1 and CDR2 sequences are LGHNA and YSLEER. V was pared by 0 bases and J by 0 bases, with 5 bases between. The CDR3 runs to 14 residues.

V and J are TRBV5-1 and TRBJ1-6; no clear D. CDR3 length: 14 amino acids. Deletions cut 2 bases from V and 3 bases from J, with 6 bases between. CDR1 is SGHRS, CDR2 YFSETQ, per germline. The CDR3, as DNA: TGCGCCAGCAGCTTACCGGACTATAATTCACCCCTCCACTTT. Residues: CASSLPDYNSPLHF.

This clone was detected only once. The chain is built from TRBV7-9 and TRBJ1-1; a weak D match, TRBD1 (5 bases). Germline CDR1 reads SEHNR; CDR2 reads FQNEAQ (reference sequence). The CDR3 is 15 residues long. Trimming cost V 6 bases and J 2 bases, with 16 bases left between them. CDR3 sequence reads: CASSGGLGDNTEAFF. The CDR3 nucleotides are TGTGCCAGCAGTGGCGGGTTAGGGGATAACACTGAAGCTTTCTTT.

The V and J genes are TRBV5-8 and TRBJ2-3, with D possibly being TRBD2 (6 bases). V lost 0 bases and J lost 2, with 7 bases in between. Germline V gives CDR1 SGHTS, CDR2 YDEGEE. This CDR3 region has 14 residues. CDR3 sequence reads: CASSLGTNTDTQYF. In DNA form, the CDR3 reads TGTGCCAGCAGCTTGGGGACTAACACAGATACGCAGTATTTT.

The chain couples TRBV9 to TRBJ1-1; D is possibly TRBD1 (5 bases). V lost 0 bases to trimming and J lost 11 bases, with 11 bases between them. The CDR3 spans 12 residues. Germline V gene data show CDR1 as SGDLS and CDR2 as YYNGEE. This CDR3 is CASSVDQGRAFF. Here the CDR3 DNA reads TGTGCCAGCAGCGTAGATCAGGGCCGGGCTTTCTTT.

The chain combines TRBV18 with TRBJ2-7; D gene unclear. The CDR3 is 17 amino acids. The V end was cut by 1 base, the J end by 3 bases, with 19 bases between. CDR1 is KGHSH, CDR2 LQKENI, per germline. The CDR3 spells CASSPLERELSFYEQYF. The CDR3 DNA reads TGTGCCAGCTCACCACTGGAAAGGGAACTCTCTTTCTACGAGCAGTACTTC.

The chain is built from TRBV6-1 and TRBJ1-4; 9 bases are shared with TRBD1. The CDR3 sequence is 15 residues long. The V gene end was trimmed by 4 bases and the J gene end by 12 bases; junction bases not matched to a gene: 12. Germline V gene lookup returns CDR1 MNHNS and CDR2 SASEGT. CDR3 coding DNA: TGTGCCAGCAGTGTTACAGGGGGCGTCTTTGGGCAACTGTTTTTT. It is translated as CASSVTGGVFGQLFF.

The chain joins TRBV7-6 to TRBJ2-1; 8 positions match TRBD2. CDR3 size: 15 residues. From germline, CDR1 is SGHVS and CDR2 FNYEAQ. V shed 5 bases and J 9 bases; nucleotides not matched to a gene: 12. This CDR3 reads CASSPGRGYGSEQFF. The CDR3 DNA sequence: TGTGCCAGCAGCCCCGGGAGGGGATATGGGAGTGAGCAGTTCTTC. Together with reference TRBV7-6 and TRBJ2-1, the CDR3 gives the full variable domain: GAGVSQSPRYKVTKRGQDVALRCDPISGHVSLYWYRQALGQGPEFLTYFNYEAQQDKSGLPNDRFSAERPEGSISTLTIQRTEQRDSAMYRCASSPGRGYGSEQFFGPGTRLTVL.

The gene calls are TRBV6-1 and TRBJ1-1; tentative D call: TRBD1 (6 bases). The CDR3 is 16 amino acids. The germline gives CDR1 MNHNS, CDR2 SASEGT. V was clipped by 0 bases and J by 1 base, with 12 bases between them. The CDR3 here is CASSEAVGGRNTEAFF. In DNA form, the CDR3 reads TGTGCCAGCAGTGAAGCTGTAGGGGGGAGGAACACTGAAGCTTTCTTT.